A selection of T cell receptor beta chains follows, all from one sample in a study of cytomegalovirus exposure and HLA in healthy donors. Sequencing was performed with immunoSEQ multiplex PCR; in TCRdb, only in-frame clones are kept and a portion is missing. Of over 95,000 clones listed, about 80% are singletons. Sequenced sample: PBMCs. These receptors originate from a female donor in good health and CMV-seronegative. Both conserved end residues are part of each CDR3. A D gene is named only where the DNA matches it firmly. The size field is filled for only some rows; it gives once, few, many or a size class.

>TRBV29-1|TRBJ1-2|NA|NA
TGCAGCGTTGAAGATCATAAGGGGCCCGAGTTCTATGGCTACACCTTC
CSVEDHKGPEFYGYTF
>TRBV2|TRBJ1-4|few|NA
TGTGCCAGCAGTGAATTCGTGGGGGCGCGGATTAATGAAAAACTGTTTTTT
CASSEFVGARINEKLFF
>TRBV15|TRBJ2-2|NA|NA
TGTGCCACCAGCAGAGCACAGGGTCGGACCGGGGAGCTGTTTTTT
CATSRAQGRTGELFF
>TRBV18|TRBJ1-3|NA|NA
TGTGCCAGCTCACCATTTGGCTCGGCAGGTTCACTTCCTGGAAACACCATATATTTT
CASSPFGSAGSLPGNTIYF
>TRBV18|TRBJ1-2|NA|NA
TGTGCCAGCTCACCATTGGACACCCCAGGCTATGGCTACACCTTC
CASSPLDTPGYGYTF
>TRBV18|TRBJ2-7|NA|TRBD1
TGTGCCAGCTCACCGGTGGACAGGGGCCTCTCCTACGAGCAGTACTTC
CASSPVDRGLSYEQYF
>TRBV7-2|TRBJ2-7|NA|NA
TGTGCCAGCAGCCCGTCGGCCGGGATCTACGAGCAGTACTTC
CASSPSAGIYEQYF
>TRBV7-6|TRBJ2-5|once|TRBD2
TGTGCCAGCGCTGGGGCTAGCGGGGGTCAAGAGACCCAGTACTTC
CASAGASGGQETQYF
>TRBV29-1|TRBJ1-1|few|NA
TGCAGCGTTGGGGGTCAGACAGAAGAAGCTTTCTTT
CSVGGQTEEAFF
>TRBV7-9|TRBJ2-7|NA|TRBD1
TGTGCCAGCAGCTTAGAGGGGGCGCCGACCTACGAGCAGTACTTC
CASSLEGAPTYEQYF
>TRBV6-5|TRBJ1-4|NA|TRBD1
TGTGCCAGCAGTGGGACAGGGGGATATGAAAAACTGTTTTTT
CASSGTGGYEKLFF
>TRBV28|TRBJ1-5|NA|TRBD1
TGTGCCAGCGGGTACAGGGGTCGGGGCAATCAGCCCCAGCATTTT
CASGYRGRGNQPQHF
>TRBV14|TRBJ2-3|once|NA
TGTGCCAGCAGCCAAGTTCAAAGGGGAAGTAAGGATACGCAGTATTTT
CASSQVQRGSKDTQYF
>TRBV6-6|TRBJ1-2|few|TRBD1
TGTGCCAGCAGTTACTCACCCCGAGACAGGGAGGATGGCTACACCTTC
CASSYSPRDREDGYTF
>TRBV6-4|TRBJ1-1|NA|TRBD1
TGTGCCAGCAGAGCAGAGAACACAGGGGGCACTGAAGCTTTCTTT
CASRAENTGGTEAFF
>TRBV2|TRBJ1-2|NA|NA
TGTGCCAGCAGTGAAGCCACGGTTCGAATCCATGGCTACACCTTC
CASSEATVRIHGYTF
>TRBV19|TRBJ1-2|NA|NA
TGTGCCAGTAGTATTGGAGGGGATGGCTACACCTTC
CASSIGGDGYTF
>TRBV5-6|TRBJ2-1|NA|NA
TGTGCCAGCAGCTTGGGGGAACGGAGGTTGGGAGGCAATGAGCAGTTCTTC
CASSLGERRLGGNEQFF
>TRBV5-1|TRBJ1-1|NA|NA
TGCGCCAGCAGCTTGGTAAGAGGGAGTCCAACCCTTGAAGCTTTCTTT
CASSLVRGSPTLEAFF
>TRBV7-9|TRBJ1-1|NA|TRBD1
TGTGCCAGCAGCGCCCGGGACAGATATATGAACACTGAAGCTTTCTTT
CASSARDRYMNTEAFF
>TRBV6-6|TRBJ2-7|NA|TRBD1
TGTGCCAGCGCGGCACAGGGGGATAACGACGAGCAGTACTTC
CASAAQGDNDEQYF
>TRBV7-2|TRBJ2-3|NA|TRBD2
TGTGCCAGCAGCCGACCTTCCCCTGCGGGGGTGGAGTATTTT
CASSRPSPAGVEYF
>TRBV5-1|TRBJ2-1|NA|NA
TGCGCCAGCAGCTTCTCACAGAGCGGGCGAGGCAGAGAGCAGTTCTTC
CASSFSQSGRGREQFF
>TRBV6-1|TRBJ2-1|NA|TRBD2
TGTGCCAGCAGTGAACTAGGACTAGCGGGCAACAATGAGCAGTTCTTC
CASSELGLAGNNEQFF
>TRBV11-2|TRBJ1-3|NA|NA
TGTGCCAGCAGCTCCGCTGGGGCGTCTGGAAACACCATATATTTT
CASSSAGASGNTIYF
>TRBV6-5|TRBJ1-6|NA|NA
TGTGCCAGCAGTTACAGGGGTAGGAGTTCACCCCTCCACTTT
CASSYRGRSSPLHF
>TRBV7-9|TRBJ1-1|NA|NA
TGTGCCAGCAGGCCCTACCCTACTCTCACTGAAGCTTTCTTT
CASRPYPTLTEAFF
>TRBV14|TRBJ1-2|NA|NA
TGTGCCAGCAGCCAGGGGCGCAACTATGGCTACACCTTC
CASSQGRNYGYTF
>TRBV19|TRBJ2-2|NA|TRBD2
TGTGCCAGTAGTTCCAGCGGGGGTTACACCGGGGAGCTGTTTTTT
CASSSSGGYTGELFF
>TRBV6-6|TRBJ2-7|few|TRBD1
TGTGCCAGCAGTTACGGGGACAGCAGCTCCTACGAGCAGTACTTC
CASSYGDSSSYEQYF
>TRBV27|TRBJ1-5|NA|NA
TGTGCCAGCAGTATGGGCATCGGGGAGGGACGCAATCAGCCCCAGCATTTT
CASSMGIGEGRNQPQHF
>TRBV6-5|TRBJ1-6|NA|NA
TGTGCCAGCAGCCCCCGGGTTTTTGTCAATTCACCCCTCCACTTT
CASSPRVFVNSPLHF
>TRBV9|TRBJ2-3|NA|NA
TGTGCCAGCAGCGTAGGCGGCAGGGTATACTCAGTAGATACGCAGTATTTT
CASSVGGRVYSVDTQYF
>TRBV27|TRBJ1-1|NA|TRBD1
TGTGCCAGCAGTATGGGGCGGAATAGGGACAGCCCTGGATTGAACACTGAAGCTTTCTTT
CASSMGRNRDSPGLNTEAFF
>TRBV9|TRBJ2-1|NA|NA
TGTGCCAGCAGCGTAACCCCTAACAATGAGCAGTTCTTC
CASSVTPNNEQFF
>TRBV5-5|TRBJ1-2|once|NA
TGTGCCAGCAGCCCGAGGTCGGGTGATGGCTACACCTTC
CASSPRSGDGYTF
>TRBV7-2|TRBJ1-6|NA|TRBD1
TGTGCCAGCAGCCCAACCACAGGGGTAGGTTCACCCCTCCACTTT
CASSPTTGVGSPLHF
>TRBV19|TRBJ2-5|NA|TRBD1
TGTGCCAGTAGTCAGGGGACAGGGGTAGAGACCCAGTACTTC
CASSQGTGVETQYF
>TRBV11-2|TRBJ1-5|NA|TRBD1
TGTGCCAGCAGCTCACAGGGGGGACAGCCCCAGCATTTT
CASSSQGGQPQHF
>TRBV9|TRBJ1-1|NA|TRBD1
TGTGCCAGCAGCCCCAGACAGGGGGTGACTGAAGCTTTCTTT
CASSPRQGVTEAFF
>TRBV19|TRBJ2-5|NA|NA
TGTGCCAGTAGTCTGGCAGGGGCGGGAGAAGAGACCCAGTACTTC
CASSLAGAGEETQYF